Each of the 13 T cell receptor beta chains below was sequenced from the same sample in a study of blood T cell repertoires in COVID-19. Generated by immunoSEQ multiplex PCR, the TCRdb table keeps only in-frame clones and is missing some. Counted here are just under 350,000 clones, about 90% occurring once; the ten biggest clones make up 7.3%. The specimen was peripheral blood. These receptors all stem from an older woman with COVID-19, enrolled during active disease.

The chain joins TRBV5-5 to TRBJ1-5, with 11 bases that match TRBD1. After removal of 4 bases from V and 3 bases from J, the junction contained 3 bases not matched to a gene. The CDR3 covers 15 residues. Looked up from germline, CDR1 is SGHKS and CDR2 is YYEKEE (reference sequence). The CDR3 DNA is TGTGCCAGCAGCGCCGGACAGGGGGCCAATCAGCCCCAGCATTTT. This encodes CASSAGQGANQPQHF.

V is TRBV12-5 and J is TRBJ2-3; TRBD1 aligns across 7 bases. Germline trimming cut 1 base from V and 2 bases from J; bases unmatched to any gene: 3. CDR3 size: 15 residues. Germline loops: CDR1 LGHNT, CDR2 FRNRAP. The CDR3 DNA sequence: TGTGCTAGTGGTTTGGGGGACAGTTACACAGATACGCAGTATTTT. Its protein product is CASGLGDSYTDTQYF.

CDR3 DNA sequence: TGTGCCAGTAGTACGAATAGTCGTAGCGGGGGGCGGTACAATGAGCAGTTCTTC. It specifies CASSTNSRSGGRYNEQFF. The chain recombines TRBV19 with TRBJ2-1; TRBD2 matches at 10 bases. Germline V CDR1 and CDR2: LNHDA, SQIVND (reference sequence). The CDR3 has 18 residues. Trimming cost V 4 bases and J 4 bases; bases outside gene matches: 13.

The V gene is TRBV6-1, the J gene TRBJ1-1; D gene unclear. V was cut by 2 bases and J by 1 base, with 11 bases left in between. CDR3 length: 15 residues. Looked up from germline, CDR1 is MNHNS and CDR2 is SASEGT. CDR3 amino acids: CASSETPRQNTEAFF. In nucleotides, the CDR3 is TGTGCCAGCAGTGAAACACCCCGACAGAACACTGAAGCTTTCTTT.

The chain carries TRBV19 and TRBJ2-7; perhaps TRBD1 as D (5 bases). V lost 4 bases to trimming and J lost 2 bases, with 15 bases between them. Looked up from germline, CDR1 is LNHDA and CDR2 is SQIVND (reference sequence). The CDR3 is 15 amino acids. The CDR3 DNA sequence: TGTGCCAGTAGTACCCCCATGACAGTACCCTACGAGCAGTACTTC. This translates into CASSTPMTVPYEQYF.

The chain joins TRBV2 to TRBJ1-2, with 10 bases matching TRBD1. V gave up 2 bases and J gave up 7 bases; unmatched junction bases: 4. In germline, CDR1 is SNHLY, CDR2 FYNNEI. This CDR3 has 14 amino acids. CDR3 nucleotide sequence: TGTGCCAGCAGTGAACGGGGACAGGGGATTGGCTACACCTTC. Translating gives CASSERGQGIGYTF.

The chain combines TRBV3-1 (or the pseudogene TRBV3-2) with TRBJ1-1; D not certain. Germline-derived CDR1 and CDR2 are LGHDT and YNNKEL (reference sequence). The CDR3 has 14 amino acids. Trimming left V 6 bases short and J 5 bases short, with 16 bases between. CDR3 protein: CASRPRGGMTEAFF. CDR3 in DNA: TGTGCCAGCAGACCCCGGGGAGGGATGACTGAAGCTTTCTTT.

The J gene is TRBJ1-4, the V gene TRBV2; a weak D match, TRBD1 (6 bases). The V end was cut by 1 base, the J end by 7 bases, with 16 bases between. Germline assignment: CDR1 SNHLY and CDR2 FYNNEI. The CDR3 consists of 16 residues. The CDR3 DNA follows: TGTGCCAGCAGTGAAGGTTTGCAGGGGAGAGCTGAAAAACTGTTTTTT. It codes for CASSEGLQGRAEKLFF.

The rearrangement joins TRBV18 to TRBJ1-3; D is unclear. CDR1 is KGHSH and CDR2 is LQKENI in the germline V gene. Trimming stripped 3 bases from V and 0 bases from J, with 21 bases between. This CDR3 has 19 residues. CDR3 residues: CASSPNPRAATFSGNTIYF. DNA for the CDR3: TGTGCCAGCTCACCCAACCCGAGGGCCGCTACCTTCTCTGGAAACACCATATATTTT.

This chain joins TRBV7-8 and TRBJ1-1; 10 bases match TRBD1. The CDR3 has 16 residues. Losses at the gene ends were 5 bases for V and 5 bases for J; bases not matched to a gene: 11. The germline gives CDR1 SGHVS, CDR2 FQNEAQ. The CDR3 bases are TGTGCCAGCAGCCCATCGGACAGGGGGAAATGGACTGAAGCTTTCTTT. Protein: CASSPSDRGKWTEAFF.

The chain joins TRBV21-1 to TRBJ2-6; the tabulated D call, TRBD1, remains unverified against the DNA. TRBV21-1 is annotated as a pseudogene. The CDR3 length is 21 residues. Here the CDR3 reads CASGKWRDRGRKSSGANVLTF. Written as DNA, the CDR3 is TGTGCCAGCGGAAAATGGAGGGACAGGGGGCGCAAAAGCTCTGGGGCCAACGTCCTGACTTTC.

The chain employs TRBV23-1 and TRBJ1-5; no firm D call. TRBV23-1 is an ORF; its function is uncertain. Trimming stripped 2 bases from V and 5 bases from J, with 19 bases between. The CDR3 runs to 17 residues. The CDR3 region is CASSQAGLCQPYQPQHF. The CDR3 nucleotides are TGCGCCAGCAGTCAAGCGGGGTTGTGCCAGCCGTATCAGCCCCAGCATTTT.

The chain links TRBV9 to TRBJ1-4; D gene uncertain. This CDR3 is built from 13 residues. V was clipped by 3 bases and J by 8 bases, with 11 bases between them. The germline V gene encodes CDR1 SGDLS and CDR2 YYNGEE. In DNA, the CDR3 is TGTGCCAGCAGCGACGCCGGCGGCGAAAAACTGTTTTTT. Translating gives CASSDAGGEKLFF. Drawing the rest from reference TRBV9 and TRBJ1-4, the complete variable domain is DSGVTQTPKHLITATGQRVTLRCSPRSGDLSVYWYQQSLDQGLQFLIQYYNGEERAKGNILERFSAQQFPDLHSELNLSSLELGDSALYFCASSDAGGEKLFFGSGTQLSVL.